One sample yielded the 25 T cell receptor beta chains listed below, sequenced in a study of blood T cell repertoires in COVID-19. TCRdb keeps only in-frame clones here, not all; method: immunoSEQ multiplex PCR. The sample includes about 170,000 clones, over 75% of them seen just once. The sample was PBMCs or T cells enriched from blood (not recorded which). The source of these receptors is a human donor with acute COVID-19. The donor label of this sample is uncertain.

This sequence joins TRBV10-3 and TRBJ1-2, with D maybe TRBD1 (6 bases). Germline CDR1 and CDR2: ENHRY and SYGVKD. Trimming shortened V by 10 bases and J by 6 bases, and 21 bases separated the two germline ends. CDR3 length equals 14 residues. The CDR3 DNA is TGTGCCACCGTACTTACAGGGAGGGGAGATGGCTACACCTTC. This codes for CATVLTGRGDGYTF.

V gene TRBV9 combines with J gene TRBJ2-1; 8 nucleotides align to TRBD2. Trimming took 0 bases from V and 1 from J; bases not matched to a gene: 3. The germline V gene encodes CDR1 SGDLS and CDR2 YYNGEE. The CDR3 loop spans 16 amino acids. The CDR3, as DNA: TGTGCCAGCAGCGTAGGGAGCGGGGGTTCCTACAATGAGCAGTTCTTC. It is translated as CASSVGSGGSYNEQFF.

The chain joins TRBV18 to TRBJ2-6; D remains unclear. Germline CDR1 KGHSH, CDR2 LQKENI. The V gene lost 3 bases and the J gene lost 2 bases, with 8 bases spanning the gap. The CDR3 runs 15 residues. The CDR3: CASSPPVPGANVLTF. CDR3 bases: TGTGCCAGCTCACCCCCGGTCCCTGGGGCCAACGTCCTGACTTTC.

The chain has TRBV7-8 and TRBJ2-7; 7 nucleotides align to TRBD1. J gave up 6 bases and V 1 base, and 3 bases lay outside the gene matches. Germline V lookup: CDR1 SGHVS, CDR2 FQNEAQ. This CDR3 contains 13 residues. CDR3 DNA sequence: TGTGCCAGCAGCTTAGGGACAGGCTCCGAGCAGTACTTC. The encoded protein is CASSLGTGSEQYF.

This chain joins TRBV28 and TRBJ1-5; no clear D gene. There are 14 residues in the CDR3. With 5 bases removed from V and 7 bases from J, the gap between germline ends came to 15 bases. Germline CDR1 MDHEN, CDR2 SYDVKM. In DNA, the CDR3 is TGTGCCAGCAGTCCGGGGTATCACGGCCAGCCCCAGCATTTT. This gives the protein CASSPGYHGQPQHF.

The J gene is TRBJ1-1, the V gene TRBV7-8; TRBD1 is a possible D gene (6 bases). V dropped 5 bases and J dropped 0 bases, with 13 bases sitting between them. The length of the CDR3 is 15 residues. Germline V lookup: CDR1 SGHVS, CDR2 FQNEAQ. This CDR3 is CASSRGQNLNTEAFF. The CDR3 bases are TGTGCCAGCAGCAGAGGACAGAACCTGAACACTGAAGCTTTCTTT.

The gene calls are TRBV5-1 and TRBJ1-2, with TRBD1 as a possible D gene (6 bases). Germline loops: CDR1 SGHRS, CDR2 YFSETQ. This CDR3 region has 16 residues. V lost 0 bases to trimming and J lost 4 bases, with 16 bases between them. The CDR3 region has the DNA TGCGCCAGCAGCTTGGCCGGACAGTCCAAACTCTATGGCTACACCTTC. It specifies CASSLAGQSKLYGYTF.

This clone was observed a few times. The gene calls are TRBV2 and TRBJ1-1; D perhaps matches TRBD1 (5 bases). The V end lost 4 bases, the J end lost 5 bases, and 14 bases lay between the germline ends. Germline V CDR1 and CDR2: SNHLY, FYNNEI. This CDR3 is 14 amino acids long. The CDR3: CASSVGGATTEAFF. CDR3 sequence (DNA): TGTGCCAGCAGTGTGGGAGGGGCTACTACTGAAGCTTTCTTT. The full variable domain, its missing parts supplied by reference TRBV2 and TRBJ1-1, is EPEVTQTPSHQVTQMGQEVILRCVPISNHLYFYWYRQILGQKVEFLVSFYNNEISEKSEIFDDQFSVERPDGSNFTLKIRSTKLEDSAMYFCASSVGGATTEAFFGQGTRLTVV.

This clone appeared a single time. This chain joins TRBV24-1 and TRBJ1-1, with D hard to call. The CDR3 totals 12 residues. The germline V gene encodes CDR1 KGHDR and CDR2 SFDVKD. V lost 4 bases and J lost 5, with 7 bases in between. This CDR3 is CATSDRGTEAFF. In DNA form, the CDR3 reads TGTGCCACCAGTGACCGGGGAACTGAAGCTTTCTTT.

The rearrangement links TRBV23-1 to TRBJ2-7; unclear D gene. TRBV23-1 counts as an open reading frame of uncertain function. This CDR3 has 16 amino acids. V dropped 0 bases and J dropped 0 bases, with 12 bases sitting between them. The CDR3 DNA sequence: TGCGCCAGCAGTCAATCGAAACTCTTAGACTCCTACGAGCAGTACTTC. This translates into CASSQSKLLDSYEQYF.

The V gene is TRBV7-6, the J gene TRBJ1-4; TRBD1 might be the D (5 bases). With 5 bases removed from V and 3 bases from J, the gap between germline ends came to 16 bases. The CDR3 is 16 amino acids. Germline CDR1 SGHVS, CDR2 FNYEAQ. CDR3: CASSLFKGGANEKLFF. CDR3 in DNA: TGTGCCAGCAGCCTCTTTAAGGGAGGGGCTAATGAAAAACTGTTTTTT. The variable domain in full, completed from reference TRBV7-6 and TRBJ1-4, reads GAGVSQSPRYKVTKRGQDVALRCDPISGHVSLYWYRQALGQGPEFLTYFNYEAQQDKSGLPNDRFSAERPEGSISTLTIQRTEQRDSAMYRCASSLFKGGANEKLFFGSGTQLSVL.

The rearrangement links TRBV19 to TRBJ1-2; D is unclear. Germline V gene sequence: CDR1 LNHDA, CDR2 SQIVND (reference sequence). Trimming took off 3 bases at V and 4 bases at J, with 18 bases between the two ends. The CDR3 length is 16 residues. The CDR3 reads CASSIPAAGLGYGYTF. In DNA form, the CDR3 reads TGTGCCAGTAGTATCCCCGCGGCGGGTCTTGGCTATGGCTACACCTTC.

This chain links TRBV19 with TRBJ1-1; D is perhaps TRBD1 (5 bases). V was shortened by 6 bases and J by 0 bases, with 11 bases between the two germline ends. Germline V CDR1 and CDR2: LNHDA, SQIVND (reference sequence). The CDR3 totals 14 residues. The chain's CDR3 is CASSWGTVNTEAFF. The CDR3 nucleotides read TGTGCCAGTAGCTGGGGGACTGTGAACACTGAAGCTTTCTTT.

The chain carries TRBV2 and TRBJ1-3; D is perhaps TRBD1 (6 bases). The CDR3 loop spans 14 amino acids. In germline, CDR1 is SNHLY, CDR2 FYNNEI. The germline V and J ends were trimmed by 10 bases and 0 bases, with 13 bases remaining between them. CDR3: CATGTQSSGNTIYF. In DNA form, the CDR3 reads TGTGCCACCGGGACACAAAGCTCTGGAAACACCATATATTTT.

This clone occurred a few times. This chain uses TRBV30 with TRBJ1-4; D is possibly TRBD1 (6 bases). Trimming shortened V by 1 base and J by 4 bases, and 7 bases separated the two germline ends. The CDR3 loop spans 13 amino acids. The germline V gene has CDR1 GTSNPN and CDR2 SVGIG (reference sequence). In DNA, the CDR3 is TGTGCCTGGAGTGGACAGGATAATGAAAAACTGTTTTTT. Translation gives CAWSGQDNEKLFF.

This chain uses TRBV27 with TRBJ2-7, with 7 bases fitting TRBD2. The CDR3 has 10 residues. With V trimmed by 8 bases and J by 9 bases, 4 bases remained unmatched. The V gene's germline CDR1 is MNHEY and CDR2 SMNVEV (reference sequence). The CDR3 sequence is CASPGGGQYF. The CDR3 DNA sequence: TGTGCCAGCCCTGGGGGGGGGCAGTACTTC.

The V and J genes are TRBV2 and TRBJ2-1; the D gene is possibly TRBD2 (5 bases). The germline gives CDR1 SNHLY, CDR2 FYNNEI. The CDR3 extends over 14 amino acids. V gave up 7 bases and J gave up 9 bases, with 19 bases separating them. For the CDR3, the DNA is TGTGCCAGCACCGGTGGAAAAGCTCGGGGTGAGCAGTTCTTC. This encodes CASTGGKARGEQFF.

About this clone: Different DNA sequences within this sample yield the same CDR3. The J gene is TRBJ2-3, the V gene TRBV24-1, with a weak D call TRBD1 (7 bases). Trimming left V 4 bases short and J 2 bases short, with 12 bases between. The germline V gene encodes CDR1 KGHDR and CDR2 SFDVKD. The CDR3 contains 15 residues. The CDR3 spells CATSEGGGPTDTQYF. The CDR3 DNA is TGTGCCACCAGTGAAGGAGGGGGCCCCACAGATACGCAGTATTTT.

V and J are TRBV6-5 and TRBJ1-1; 10 bases map to TRBD1. CDR1 is MNHEY, CDR2 SVGAGI, per germline. This CDR3 spans 16 amino acids. V lost 3 bases, J lost 5 bases, and 9 bases stayed unmatched. This CDR3 reads CASSYHPPGQGTEAFF. The CDR3 DNA sequence: TGTGCCAGCAGTTATCACCCACCGGGACAGGGGACTGAAGCTTTCTTT.

V gene TRBV7-9 combines with J gene TRBJ2-1; 8 bases are a match to TRBD2. The length of the CDR3 is 18 residues. In germline, CDR1 is SEHNR, CDR2 FQNEAQ (reference sequence). V trimming: 2 bases; J trimming: 4 bases; junction bases outside the gene matches: 13. The CDR3 protein is CASSLTPGLGRGYNEQFF. CDR3 nucleotide sequence: TGTGCCAGCAGCTTAACCCCGGGACTAGGGAGGGGTTACAATGAGCAGTTCTTC. The full variable domain, with the rest looked up from reference TRBV7-9 and TRBJ2-1, is DTGVSQNPRHKITKRGQNVTFRCDPISEHNRLYWYRQTLGQGPEFLTYFQNEAQLEKSRLLSDRFSAERPKGSFSTLEIQRTEQGDSAMYLCASSLTPGLGRGYNEQFFGPGTRLTVL.

The rearrangement uses TRBV6-5 and TRBJ2-7; 9 bases fit TRBD1. The germline V gene has CDR1 MNHEY and CDR2 SVGAGI. With V trimmed by 3 bases and J by 2 bases, 8 bases remained unmatched. This CDR3 has 16 amino acids. This CDR3 is CASSYGGQGPAYEQYF. The CDR3 nucleotides read TGTGCCAGCAGTTATGGGGGACAGGGACCTGCCTACGAGCAGTACTTC.

The rearrangement uses TRBV27 and TRBJ2-5, with 11 bases lining up with TRBD1. V was clipped by 2 bases and J by 4 bases; unmatched bases: 0. Germline loops: CDR1 MNHEY, CDR2 SMNVEV (reference sequence). This CDR3 spans 14 amino acids. As DNA, the CDR3 is TGTGCCAGCAGTTTAGGGACAGGGGGAGAGACCCAGTACTTC. It is translated as CASSLGTGGETQYF.

V gene TRBV7-3 combines with J gene TRBJ2-1; a weak D match, TRBD2 (5 bases). Trimming cost V 5 bases and J 9 bases, with 14 bases left between them. This CDR3 spans 13 amino acids. Germline CDR1 is SGHTA and CDR2 is FQGTGA. The CDR3 sequence is CASSPARGVEQFF. CDR3 in DNA: TGTGCCAGCAGCCCCGCCCGGGGTGTTGAGCAGTTCTTC. Drawing the rest from reference TRBV7-3 and TRBJ2-1, the complete variable domain is GAGVSQTPSNKVTEKGKYVELRCDPISGHTALYWYRQSLGQGPEFLIYFQGTGAADDSGLPNDRFFAVRPEGSVSTLKIQRTERGDSAVYLCASSPARGVEQFFGPGTRLTVL.

The chain carries TRBV5-4 and TRBJ1-2; perhaps TRBD1 as D (5 bases). The germline V gene has CDR1 SGHNT and CDR2 YYREEE (reference sequence). The CDR3 is 14 residues long. Trimming removed 1 base at V and 3 bases at J, with 10 bases between. The CDR3 region is CASSLWGSHYGYTF. Here the CDR3 DNA reads TGTGCCAGCAGCTTGTGGGGCAGCCACTATGGCTACACCTTC.

The rearrangement links TRBV10-3 to TRBJ1-5; a possible D gene is TRBD1 (5 bases). CDR1 and CDR2 from the germline V gene are ENHRY and SYGVKD. V was shortened by 7 bases and J by 7 bases, with 14 bases between the two germline ends. The CDR3 is 13 residues long. The CDR3 loop is CAIKGEGEQPQHF. For the CDR3, the DNA is TGTGCCATCAAAGGCGAAGGGGAACAGCCCCAGCATTTT.